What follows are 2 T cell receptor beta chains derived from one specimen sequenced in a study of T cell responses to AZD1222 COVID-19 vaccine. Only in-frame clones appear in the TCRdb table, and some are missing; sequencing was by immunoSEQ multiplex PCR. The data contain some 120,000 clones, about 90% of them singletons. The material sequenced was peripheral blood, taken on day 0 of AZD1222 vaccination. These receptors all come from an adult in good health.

The CDR3 nucleotides are TGTGCCAGCAGGTGGGGGTCAGGGGTTGAAGCTTTCTTT. Encoded protein: CASRWGSGVEAFF. The J gene is TRBJ1-1, the V gene TRBV12-3 or TRBV12-4, with D possibly matching TRBD1 (6 bases). This CDR3 comprises 13 residues. V lost 6 bases and J 7 bases, leaving 15 bases between the germline ends.

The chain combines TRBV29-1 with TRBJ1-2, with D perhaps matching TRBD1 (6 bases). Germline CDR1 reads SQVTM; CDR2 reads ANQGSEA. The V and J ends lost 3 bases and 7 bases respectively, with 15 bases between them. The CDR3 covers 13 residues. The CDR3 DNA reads TGCAGCGTTGACTGGCCCGGGGGCCCTGGCTACACCTTC. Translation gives CSVDWPGGPGYTF.